The 20 T cell receptor beta chains below were found in one sample sequenced in a study of T cell responses to AZD1222 COVID-19 vaccine. Data came from immunoSEQ multiplex PCR; TCRdb stores just in-frame clones and leaves some out. The sample has around 150,000 clones; 90% are singletons. This sample comprised peripheral blood, obtained 28 days after the second AZD1222 dose. The receptors shown here come from an adult who received the AZD1222 COVID-19 vaccine.

This sequence joins TRBV10-1 and TRBJ1-3, with D perhaps TRBD1 (6 bases). The CDR3 runs to 16 residues. Deletions cut 6 bases from V and 4 bases from J, with 19 bases between. CDR1 WNHNN and CDR2 SYGVQD come from the germline V gene (reference sequence). CDR3 in DNA: TGCGCCAGCAGCCATCCCCGACAGGCGGACGGAAACACCATATATTTT. Its protein is CASSHPRQADGNTIYF.

The CDR3 protein is CASSLLAGQNEKLFF. The CDR3 DNA follows: TGTGCCAGCAGCCTCCTTGCTGGTCAGAATGAAAAACTGTTTTTT. This sequence joins TRBV7-9 and TRBJ1-4; unclear D gene. The V end lost 5 bases, the J end lost 5 bases, and 15 bases lay between the germline ends. This CDR3 region has 15 residues. Germline CDR1 reads SEHNR; CDR2 reads FQNEAQ (reference sequence).

This chain uses TRBV11-2 with TRBJ2-1, with 7 bases lining up with TRBD2. Germline V CDR1 and CDR2: SGHAT, FQNNGV. This CDR3 has 13 amino acids. The V segment lost 7 bases and the J segment 9 bases; nucleotides outside the gene matches: 9. The CDR3 DNA follows: TGTGCCAGCACCCTGGGGGAGGGAGGTGAGCAGTTCTTC. Its translation: CASTLGEGGEQFF. The variable domain in full, completed from reference TRBV11-2 and TRBJ2-1, reads EAGVAQSPRYKIIEKRQSVAFWCNPISGHATLYWYQQILGQGPKLLIQFQNNGVVDDSQLPKDRFSAERLKGVDSTLKIQPAKLEDSAVYLCASTLGEGGEQFFGPGTRLTVL.

The chain joins TRBV9 to TRBJ2-3; 7 bases fit TRBD2. Germline-derived CDR1 and CDR2 are SGDLS and YYNGEE. The CDR3 is made up of 17 amino acids. The V segment lost 4 bases and the J segment 4 bases; nucleotides outside the gene matches: 15. The CDR3 nucleotides read TGTGCCAGCAGCCCCCGTGGTCAAAGCGGGGAGCCAGATACGCAGTATTTT. Its protein is CASSPRGQSGEPDTQYF.

The rearrangement joins TRBV28 to TRBJ1-6; 8 positions match TRBD1. The CDR3 consists of 14 residues. V trimming: 7 bases; J trimming: 4 bases; junction bases outside the gene matches: 3. CDR1 and CDR2 from the germline V gene are MDHEN and SYDVKM. The CDR3 loop reads CASTQGGYNSPLHF. Here the CDR3 DNA reads TGTGCCAGCACACAGGGGGGGTATAATTCACCCCTCCACTTT.

This clone was detected a few times. The chain has TRBV7-9 and TRBJ2-7; possibly TRBD2 for D (6 bases). Trimming left V 1 base short and J 2 bases short, with 12 bases between. Germline CDR1 and CDR2: SEHNR and FQNEAQ (reference sequence). CDR3 length equals 15 residues. This CDR3 reads CASSLGPGLTYEQYF. The CDR3 DNA reads as TGTGCCAGCAGCTTAGGTCCGGGACTCACCTACGAGCAGTACTTC.

This clone turned up a few times. This rearrangement joins TRBV7-9 to TRBJ1-2; 9 bases are shared with TRBD1. CDR3 length: 15 residues. CDR1 is SEHNR and CDR2 is FQNEAQ in the germline V gene (reference sequence). The ends lost 1 base at V and 3 bases at J; junction bases unmatched: 3. The CDR3 DNA reads as TGTGCCAGCAGCTTAGTCCGGACAGGGGACTATGGCTACACCTTC. Protein: CASSLVRTGDYGYTF.

J is TRBJ2-1 and V is TRBV5-1; 8 bases are shared with TRBD1. Germline V gene data show CDR1 as SGHRS and CDR2 as YFSETQ. This CDR3 has 20 amino acids. With 0 bases clipped from V and 0 bases from J, the junction kept 14 bases outside the gene matches. CDR3 sequence: CASSLAPPLTGARSYNEQFF. For the CDR3, the DNA is TGCGCCAGCAGCTTGGCCCCCCCTCTGACAGGGGCCCGCTCCTACAATGAGCAGTTCTTC.

The chain employs TRBV11-2 and TRBJ2-6; no firm D call. The CDR3 runs 18 residues. Germline V gene data show CDR1 as SGHAT and CDR2 as FQNNGV. Between the trimmed V and J ends, which lost 3 bases and 0 bases, there was a span of 15 bases. CDR3 residues: CASSLIPSWDSGANVLTF. The CDR3 DNA sequence: TGTGCCAGCAGCTTGATTCCGAGTTGGGACTCTGGGGCCAACGTCCTGACTTTC.

The chain couples TRBV19 to TRBJ2-2; 8 nucleotides agree with TRBD2. Trimming cost V 5 bases and J 4 bases; bases outside gene matches: 6. There are 15 residues in the CDR3. Germline lookup yields CDR1 LNHDA and CDR2 SQIVND (reference sequence). This chain's CDR3 is CASSSGLAGTGELFF. The CDR3 DNA sequence: TGTGCCAGTAGTTCGGGCCTAGCGGGCACCGGGGAGCTGTTTTTT.

This sequence joins TRBV21-1 and TRBJ2-7. TRBV21-1 represents a pseudogene. CDR3 length: 15 amino acids. The CDR3 nucleotides read TGTGCCAGCAGCCCCGCGGGGGACAGCTCCTACGAGCAGTACTTC. As protein: CASSPAGDSSYEQYF.

V and J are TRBV12-5 and TRBJ1-1; D is ambiguous. Per germline, CDR1 LGHNT and CDR2 FRNRAP. This CDR3 region has 11 residues. The germline V and J ends were trimmed by 6 bases and 3 bases, with 5 bases remaining between them. The CDR3 loop is CASGRDTEAFF. DNA of the CDR3: TGTGCTAGTGGCCGCGACACTGAAGCTTTCTTT.

This rearrangement joins TRBV4-3 to TRBJ2-1, with TRBD2 identical over 10 bases. The germline gives CDR1 LGHNA, CDR2 YSLEER. Germline trimming cut 0 bases from V and 0 bases from J; bases unmatched to any gene: 14. This CDR3 comprises 21 residues. In nucleotides, the CDR3 is TGCGCCAGCAGCCAAGATCCCGGGGCGGTAGCGGGAGGCCGCTCCTACAATGAGCAGTTCTTC. It encodes CASSQDPGAVAGGRSYNEQFF.

The J gene is TRBJ1-1, the V gene TRBV18, with D perhaps matching TRBD1 (6 bases). The CDR3 contains 15 residues. Trimming removed 3 bases at V and 1 base at J, with 12 bases between. The germline V gene has CDR1 KGHSH and CDR2 LQKENI. The CDR3 is CASSPRGQKNTEAFF. The CDR3, as DNA: TGTGCCAGCTCACCGAGAGGACAGAAGAACACTGAAGCTTTCTTT.

The gene calls are TRBV6-5 and TRBJ2-7; D not certain. This CDR3 comprises 15 residues. The germline V gene has CDR1 MNHEY and CDR2 SVGAGI. The germline V and J ends were trimmed by 6 bases and 1 base, with 16 bases remaining between them. CDR3 coding DNA: TGTGCCAGCAGACTTGATTCTTCTAGTTCCTACGAGCAGTACTTC. It translates to CASRLDSSSSYEQYF.

V is TRBV5-4 and J is TRBJ2-2; D may be TRBD1 (5 bases). Per the germline V gene, CDR1 is SGHNT and CDR2 is YYREEE (reference sequence). This CDR3 is built from 12 residues. V gave up 9 bases and J gave up 10 bases, with 16 bases separating them. The CDR3 DNA reads as TGTGCCACCCGCGCCTCAGGGATGGAGCTGTTTTTT. It yields the protein CATRASGMELFF.

This clone was picked up one time. This sequence joins TRBV5-6 and TRBJ2-3; 8 bases fit TRBD1. The CDR3 totals 15 residues. V trimming: 0 bases; J trimming: 3 bases; junction bases outside the gene matches: 3. Germline CDR1 is SGHDT and CDR2 is YYEEEE. Here the CDR3 reads CASSLVGQATDTQYF. The CDR3 coding sequence is TGTGCCAGCAGCTTGGTGGGACAGGCGACAGATACGCAGTATTTT.

In nucleotides, the CDR3 is TGTGCCAGCAGCTACGAAGGCGCAGATACGCAGTATTTT. Its protein is CASSYEGADTQYF. The chain couples TRBV7-9 to TRBJ2-3, with D unclear. This CDR3 has 13 amino acids. Germline CDR1 is SEHNR and CDR2 is FQNEAQ (reference sequence). Deletions cut 4 bases from V and 4 bases from J, with 9 bases between.

The rearrangement links TRBV11-2 to TRBJ2-1; D is undetermined. This CDR3 is built from 15 residues. With 0 bases removed from V and 6 bases from J, the gap between germline ends came to 12 bases. Germline loops: CDR1 SGHAT, CDR2 FQNNGV. The CDR3 DNA reads TGTGCCAGCAGCTTAGACCCCCTCAACGGCAATGAGCAGTTCTTC. As protein: CASSLDPLNGNEQFF. Together with reference TRBV11-2 and TRBJ2-1, the CDR3 gives the full variable domain: EAGVAQSPRYKIIEKRQSVAFWCNPISGHATLYWYQQILGQGPKLLIQFQNNGVVDDSQLPKDRFSAERLKGVDSTLKIQPAKLEDSAVYLCASSLDPLNGNEQFFGPGTRLTVL.

The rearrangement joins TRBV18 to TRBJ1-1; D is perhaps TRBD1 (5 bases). Germline CDR1 is KGHSH and CDR2 is LQKENI. V gave up 5 bases and J gave up 2 bases, with 15 bases separating them. The CDR3 runs 15 residues. CDR3 protein: CASSARGKENTEAFF. CDR3 nucleotides: TGTGCCAGCTCAGCGCGGGGGAAAGAAAACACTGAAGCTTTCTTT.